This T cell receptor (beta chain) was sequenced for a study of OX40 agonist ivuxolimab in advanced cancers. The study, taken as a whole, reports: At doses 0.1 to 3.0 mg/kg, CD4+ and CD8+ clones expanded. Antigen specificity remained undetermined for the expanded peripheral T cells.

A word on this clone: Its antigen is unidentified.

The protocol was immunoSEQ multiplex PCR, while the TCRdb copy is restricted to in-frame clones and leaves out a portion. The sample has some 40,000 clones, about 85% seen once. The CDR3 has 15 residues. Looked up from germline, CDR1 is MNHEY and CDR2 is SMNVEV (reference sequence). Trimming removed 3 bases from V and 11 bases from J; junction bases left unmatched: 10. Material: CD4+ or CD8+ T cells sorted from blood, obtained in a trial of the OX40 agonist ivuxolimab. This chain connects TRBV27 to TRBJ2-5, with 12 bases identical to TRBD1. The origin of this receptor is an adult with an advanced solid tumor such as melanoma, head and neck, liver or kidney cancer. The CDR3 DNA follows: TGTGCCAGCAGTTTGTCGGGACAGGGGGCTGGAGAACAGTACTTC. It codes for CASSLSGQGAGEQYF.